These T cell receptor beta chains were read from a single sample in a study of early T cells in non-severe SARS-CoV-2 infection. TCRdb re-called the 5' RACE reads through MiXCR, storing one row per CDR3 protein. The repertoire holds about 35,000 distinct CDR3 sequences, with about 3.8% as singletons. The sequenced sample was whole blood. These receptors all come from an adult who was a healthcare worker with PCR-confirmed SARS-CoV-2 infection or an uninfected control (not recorded which). The CDR3 runs from the conserved cysteine through the conserved F or W. The D gene is left open where the match is weak. Not all rows give a size; the values are once, few, many and, for expanded clones, a class.

size,V,J,D,CDR3,DNA
few,TRBV14,TRBJ1-2,NA,CASSQDHYGYTF,TGTGCCAGCAGCCAAGACCACTATGGCTACACCTTC
many,TRBV27,TRBJ1-5,TRBD1,CASSLKGQSMEPQHF,TGTGCCAGCAGTTTAAAGGGACAGAGTATGGAGCCCCAGCATTTT
NA,TRBV9,TRBJ1-4,NA,CASSVTGSTNEKLFF,TGTGCCAGCAGCGTGACAGGTTCAACTAATGAAAAACTGTTTTTT
many,TRBV11-2,TRBJ2-1,NA,CASSFWDEQFF,TGTGCCAGCAGCTTTTGGGATGAGCAGTTCTTC
many,TRBV14,TRBJ2-7,TRBD2,CASSQGAGGPKEQYF,TGTGCCAGCAGCCAAGGAGCGGGAGGGCCTAAAGAGCAGTACTTC
many,TRBV6-5,TRBJ1-5,TRBD1,CASSGQGSGNQPQHF,TGTGCCAGCAGTGGACAGGGATCGGGCAATCAGCCCCAGCATTTT
many,TRBV6-6,TRBJ2-7,TRBD2,CASSYGTSGMSMEQYF,TGTGCCAGCAGCTACGGGACTAGCGGGATGAGTATGGAGCAGTACTTC
many,TRBV6-1,TRBJ2-3,TRBD2,CASSEENPLAGGLTDTQYF,TGTGCCAGCAGTGAAGAGAACCCGCTAGCGGGAGGGCTTACAGATACGCAGTATTTT
many,TRBV7-2,TRBJ1-1,TRBD1,CASGQGVIEAFF,TGTGCCAGCGGACAGGGAGTAATTGAAGCTTTCTTT
many,TRBV6-5,TRBJ2-3,TRBD2,CASSLLAGASTDTQYF,TGTGCCAGCAGCCTCTTAGCGGGAGCCTCCACAGATACGCAGTATTTT
NA,TRBV6-1,TRBJ2-1,TRBD1,CASSGQGSYNEQFF,TGTGCCAGCAGCGGACAGGGGTCCTACAATGAGCAGTTCTTC
NA,TRBV7-2,TRBJ2-1,NA,CASSPQGGTYNEQFF,TGTGCCAGCAGCCCGCAGGGGGGAACCTACAATGAGCAGTTCTTC
few,TRBV18,TRBJ1-5,NA,CASSPSAAETQHF,TGTGCCAGCTCACCCTCAGCGGCCGAGACCCAGCATTTT
many,TRBV7-3,TRBJ2-1,NA,CASSAHTIRKQFF,TGTGCCAGCAGCGCCCACACGATTCGAAAGCAGTTCTTC
many,TRBV4-3,TRBJ2-1,TRBD2,CASSQSRGGYNEQFF,TGCGCCAGCAGCCAAAGCCGGGGGGGTTACAATGAGCAGTTCTTC
many,TRBV7-2,TRBJ1-5,NA,CASSRSRAGQPQHF,TGTGCCAGCAGCCGATCCAGGGCCGGTCAGCCCCAGCATTTT
many,TRBV27,TRBJ2-7,NA,CASSPGRGQYF,TGTGCCAGCAGCCCAGGACGGGGGCAGTACTTC
many,TRBV12-3/TRBV12-4,TRBJ2-3,TRBD2,CASSSTSGGKTDTQYF,TGTGCCAGCAGCAGTACTAGCGGGGGGAAAACAGATACGCAGTATTTT
many,TRBV20-1,TRBJ2-3,NA,CSARRATIPPDTQYF,TGCAGTGCTAGACGAGCGACAATACCCCCAGATACGCAGTATTTT
many,TRBV18,TRBJ1-2,NA,CASSPLEAYGYTF,TGTGCCAGCTCACCACTGGAGGCCTATGGCTACACCTTC
many,TRBV5-1,TRBJ2-1,NA,CASSSTDRSEQFF,TGCGCCAGCAGCTCCACGGACCGGTCTGAGCAGTTCTTC
many,TRBV4-3,TRBJ2-5,NA,CASSQVQGETQYF,TGCGCCAGCAGCCAAGTACAGGGTGAGACCCAGTACTTC
NA,TRBV28,TRBJ2-3,TRBD2,CASISGGADTQYF,TGTGCCAGCATTAGCGGGGGGGCAGATACGCAGTATTTT
many,TRBV7-2,TRBJ2-7,NA,CASSLEGQTIYEQYF,TGTGCCAGCAGCTTAGAAGGACAGACCATCTACGAGCAGTACTTC
many,TRBV12-3/TRBV12-4,TRBJ2-1,TRBD2,CASSSHSSGTYFNEQFF,TGTGCCAGCAGTTCCCACAGTAGCGGGACGTACTTCAATGAGCAGTTCTTC
NA,TRBV30,TRBJ1-1,NA,CAWDGPQMNTEAFF,TGTGCCTGGGACGGTCCTCAAATGAACACTGAAGCTTTCTTT
NA,TRBV20-1,TRBJ2-1,TRBD2,CSARGGPLEHEQFF,TGCAGTGCCCGGGGGGGACCGCTAGAACATGAGCAGTTCTTC
many,TRBV5-1,TRBJ1-1,NA,CASSLIPGAATEAFF,TGCGCCAGCAGCTTGATCCCCGGGGCAGCAACTGAAGCTTTCTTT
few,TRBV2,TRBJ2-3,NA,CATSLRGTDTQYF,TGTGCCACCTCCCTCAGGGGAACAGATACGCAGTATTTT
few,TRBV12-3/TRBV12-4,TRBJ2-5,NA,CASTLGVQETQYF,TGTGCCAGCACCCTAGGGGTCCAAGAGACCCAGTACTTC
many,TRBV7-9,TRBJ1-1,TRBD1,CASSYPTGGRDTEAFF,TGTGCCAGCAGCTACCCAACAGGGGGCAGGGACACTGAAGCTTTCTTT
medium-sized,TRBV28,TRBJ1-6,NA,CASSWGDLNSPLHF,TGTGCCAGCAGTTGGGGGGATCTCAATTCACCCCTCCACTTT
many,TRBV7-2,TRBJ1-5,TRBD1,CASSLSGGSNQPQHF,TGTGCCAGCAGCTTATCAGGGGGTAGCAATCAGCCCCAGCATTTT
many,TRBV4-3,TRBJ2-4,TRBD1,CASSQDWTGEDIQYF,TGCGCCAGCAGCCAAGACTGGACAGGGGAGGACATTCAGTACTTC
NA,TRBV15,TRBJ2-1,TRBD1,CATSVLRTGDEQFF,TGTGCCACCAGCGTATTACGCACAGGGGATGAGCAGTTCTTC
many,TRBV29-1,TRBJ2-5,TRBD2,CSVGTSGGFETQYF,TGCAGCGTGGGGACTAGCGGGGGGTTTGAGACCCAGTACTTC
many,TRBV6-5,TRBJ1-2,NA,CASSYGAGSYGYTF,TGTGCCAGCAGTTACGGGGCCGGTAGCTATGGCTACACCTTC
few,TRBV12-3/TRBV12-4,TRBJ2-3,NA,CASSSLGSGSTDTQYF,TGTGCCAGCAGTTCTCTGGGTAGCGGCTCCACAGATACGCAGTATTTT
many,TRBV12-3/TRBV12-4,TRBJ2-1,NA,CASSLTANNEQFF,TGTGCCAGCAGCCTGACAGCTAACAATGAGCAGTTCTTC
many,TRBV28,TRBJ1-3,NA,CASSFDQQGNTIYF,TGTGCCAGCAGTTTCGACCAACAGGGAAACACCATATATTTT
few,TRBV28,TRBJ1-6,TRBD1,CASSLSIRTGRPLHF,TGTGCCAGCAGTTTATCGATCCGGACAGGGCGGCCCCTCCACTTT
many,TRBV10-3,TRBJ2-7,NA,CAISGSSYEQYF,TGTGCCATCAGTGGTAGCTCCTACGAGCAGTACTTC
many,TRBV7-6,TRBJ2-7,TRBD2,CASTRTGGGYEQYF,TGTGCCAGCACCCGCACCGGGGGGGGCTACGAGCAGTACTTC
many,TRBV5-1,TRBJ2-3,NA,CASSLGQLTDTQYF,TGCGCCAGCAGCTTGGGGCAGCTCACAGATACGCAGTATTTT
many,TRBV6-2/TRBV6-3,TRBJ2-7,NA,CASSNYYEQYF,TGTGCCAGCAGTAATTACTACGAGCAGTACTTC
many,TRBV2,TRBJ2-5,TRBD1,CASNGQGLQETQYF,TGTGCCAGCAACGGACAGGGCCTACAAGAGACCCAGTACTTC
few,TRBV3-1,TRBJ2-1,TRBD1,CASNAKGADNEQFF,TGTGCCAGCAACGCAAAGGGGGCGGACAATGAGCAGTTCTTC
many,TRBV5-5,TRBJ2-2,TRBD1,CASSDRVSTLSGELFF,TGTGCCAGCAGCGACAGGGTTTCCACCCTTTCCGGGGAGCTGTTTTTT
many,TRBV7-3,TRBJ2-1,TRBD2,CASSFLPGGPYNEQFF,TGTGCCAGCAGCTTTTTACCGGGGGGGCCCTACAATGAGCAGTTCTTC
many,TRBV21-1,TRBJ2-7,NA,CASSNAGTETYEQYF,TGTGCCAGCAGCAACGCCGGGACGGAGACCTACGAGCAGTACTTC
many,TRBV15,TRBJ2-6,NA,CATSREGTGANVLTF,TGTGCCACCAGCAGAGAAGGGACCGGGGCCAACGTCCTGACTTTC
many,TRBV7-2,TRBJ2-7,NA,CASSSTGFSTYEQYF,TGTGCCAGCAGTTCTACAGGGTTCTCTACCTACGAGCAGTACTTC
many,TRBV7-2,TRBJ1-5,TRBD1,CASSYRGQQPQHF,TGTGCCAGCAGCTACAGGGGGCAGCAGCCCCAGCATTTT
many,TRBV7-2,TRBJ2-5,NA,CASSEGSRTQETQYF,TGTGCCAGCAGTGAGGGCTCGCGGACACAAGAGACCCAGTACTTC
many,TRBV14,TRBJ2-5,TRBD2,CASSHGRGLAGVETQYF,TGTGCCAGCAGCCATGGCCGAGGACTAGCGGGAGTAGAGACCCAGTACTTC
many,TRBV29-1,TRBJ2-7,NA,CSVESQGRMTYEQYF,TGCAGCGTTGAAAGCCAGGGGCGTATGACCTACGAGCAGTACTTC
many,TRBV20-1,TRBJ2-1,TRBD2,CSVVASGRNEQFF,TGCAGTGTAGTGGCTAGCGGGAGAAATGAGCAGTTCTTC
NA,TRBV7-2,TRBJ1-5,NA,CASSLGKGNQPQHF,TGTGCCAGCAGCTTAGGGAAGGGCAATCAGCCCCAGCATTTT
many,TRBV7-2,TRBJ2-3,NA,CASSLIRTGDTQYF,TGTGCCAGCAGCTTAATCCGGACGGGAGATACGCAGTATTTT